This T cell receptor (beta chain) came from a study of post-analysis software for immune sequencing data. Study outcomes and limitations: Relative to controls, patients had five TRBV segments at higher frequency, with TRBV5-6, TRBV5-1 and TRBV20-1 among these.

V lost 2 bases, J lost 2 bases, and 13 bases lay in between. The germline gives CDR1 DFQATT, CDR2 SNEGSKA (reference sequence). This CDR3 is built from 15 residues. A word on this clonotype: Its antigen is unknown.

Presence of unique molecular identifiers characterized the TCR beta cDNA libraries. MiXCR was run by TCRdb on the PCR reads, yielding one entry per CDR3 protein. The sample holds around 710,000 distinct CDR3 sequences, roughly 50% seen once. The V call is TRBV20-1, the J call TRBJ2-4; TRBD2 might be the D (5 bases). The clonotype comes from a girl aged 10 to 17 with multiple sclerosis. The sample was blood. DNA for the CDR3: TGCAGTGCTAGATCCCGGACCGGGACCAAAAACATTCAGTACTTC. Amino acids: CSARSRTGTKNIQYF.